This entry lists 30 T cell receptor beta chains sequenced from one sample in a study of a mutant IDH1 vaccine in newly diagnosed glioma. Profiled with immunoSEQ multiplex PCR; TCRdb holds only in-frame clones, not every one. The sample records 60,000 to 85,000 clones, 75% to 85% being singletons. Time point of the sample: baseline, week 1 (first vaccination visit). Treatment in this sample: pre-vaccination baseline after standard-of-care therapy. The sample consisted of PBMCs, taken from a glioma patient treated with radiotherapy, temozolomide or both. These receptors all come from a man over 45 with glioma.

This clone occurred a few times. This chain links TRBV2 with TRBJ1-5; D unclear. CDR3 length: 12 amino acids. V shed 9 bases and J shed 7 bases, with 13 bases lying between them. Germline loops: CDR1 SNHLY, CDR2 FYNNEI. The chain's CDR3 is CASSGERQPQHF. The CDR3 DNA is TGTGCCAGTTCCGGGGAACGGCAGCCCCAGCATTTT.

This CDR3 reads CASSLRQGMGYEQYF. The CDR3, as DNA: TGTGCCAGCAGTTTAAGACAGGGTATGGGCTACGAGCAGTACTTC. The gene calls are TRBV27 and TRBJ2-7; 7 positions match TRBD1. The CDR3 extends over 15 amino acids. V was pared by 2 bases and J by 3 bases, with 7 bases of the junction left unmatched. Germline V gene sequence: CDR1 MNHEY, CDR2 SMNVEV (reference sequence).

The chain employs TRBV21-1 and TRBJ1-5. TRBV21-1 is termed a pseudogene. This CDR3 is 19 amino acids long. The CDR3 DNA follows: TGTGCCAGCAGCAAAGAAAGATCTATACCGGCAATTAAAGATCAGCCCCAGCATTTT. Its protein is CASSKERSIPAIKDQPQHF.

The chain joins TRBV4-3 to TRBJ2-5; a possible D gene is TRBD2 (7 bases). Germline CDR1 reads LGHNA; CDR2 reads YSLEER. The CDR3 runs to 16 residues. The V gene lost 1 base and the J gene lost 4 bases, with 16 bases spanning the gap. This CDR3 is CASSQGGRGSRETQYF. DNA of the CDR3: TGCGCCAGCAGCCAAGGAGGGAGGGGGTCAAGAGAGACCCAGTACTTC.

The sample holds a few counts of this clone. The rearrangement uses TRBV20-1 and TRBJ1-1, with D possibly being TRBD1 (5 bases). Germline CDR1 reads DFQATT; CDR2 reads SNEGSKA (reference sequence). The CDR3 covers 11 residues. The CDR3 loop reads CSGTGNTEAFF. CDR3 in DNA: TGCAGCGGGACGGGGAACACTGAAGCTTTCTTT.

V and J are TRBV30 and TRBJ1-2; D uncertain. Deletions cut 1 base from V and 4 bases from J, with 4 bases between. This CDR3 has 11 residues. Germline V gives CDR1 GTSNPN, CDR2 SVGIG (reference sequence). CDR3 in DNA: TGTGCCTGGAGTGCCAGCTATGGCTACACCTTC. This encodes CAWSASYGYTF.

This clone is labeled as medium-sized. The rearrangement joins TRBV5-8 to TRBJ2-7; no clear D gene. CDR3 size: 16 residues. The V and J ends lost 1 base and 4 bases respectively, with 18 bases between them. CDR1 is SGHTS, CDR2 YDEGEE, per germline. The DNA for the CDR3 is TGTGCCAGCAGCTTGCCGTATTCCGTGGCGGCGTACGAGCAGTACTTC. Residues: CASSLPYSVAAYEQYF.

The V and J genes are TRBV5-4 and TRBJ1-2, with 8 bases fitting TRBD1. Germline CDR1 is SGHNT and CDR2 is YYREEE (reference sequence). The CDR3 length is 13 residues. J lost 7 bases, V lost 0 bases, and 2 bases had no gene match. This chain's CDR3 is CASSLDRGGGYTF. In DNA form, the CDR3 reads TGTGCCAGCAGCTTGGACAGGGGGGGTGGCTACACCTTC.

The chain recombines TRBV5-1 with TRBJ1-1, with TRBD1 matching 7 bases. CDR3 length: 15 residues. Looked up from germline, CDR1 is SGHRS and CDR2 is YFSETQ. Trimming took 3 bases from V and 1 from J; bases not matched to a gene: 6. The DNA of the CDR3 is TGCGCCAGCAGCTCCACAGGGGTCTCGAACACTGAAGCTTTCTTT. Residues: CASSSTGVSNTEAFF.

The chain is built from TRBV4-2 and TRBJ2-1; D is perhaps TRBD2 (5 bases). This CDR3 comprises 16 residues. Germline CDR1 and CDR2: LGHNA and YNFKEQ. The germline V and J ends were trimmed by 1 base and 4 bases, with 14 bases remaining between them. The CDR3 region is CASSQGVGEMYNEQFF. The CDR3 bases are TGTGCCAGCAGCCAAGGAGTGGGAGAGATGTACAATGAGCAGTTCTTC.

This rearrangement joins TRBV5-1 to TRBJ1-1; no clear D. The CDR3 is made up of 14 amino acids. V was trimmed by 3 bases and J by 1 base, leaving 10 bases between them. The germline V gene encodes CDR1 SGHRS and CDR2 YFSETQ. CDR3 residues: CASSSPKANTEAFF. CDR3 nucleotides: TGCGCCAGCAGCTCGCCAAAGGCGAACACTGAAGCTTTCTTT.

The chain employs TRBV6-1 and TRBJ1-4; perhaps TRBD1 as D (5 bases). Trimming left V 5 bases short and J 3 bases short, with 13 bases between. Germline V CDR1 and CDR2: MNHNS, SASEGT. This CDR3 comprises 15 residues. Here the CDR3 DNA reads TGTGCCAGCAGTCCCCCGGGGCCTCCTAATGAAAAACTGTTTTTT. Residues: CASSPPGPPNEKLFF.

The chain joins TRBV6-5 to TRBJ2-3; possible D gene TRBD1, 6 bases. V was pared by 5 bases and J by 5 bases, with 8 bases between. The CDR3 spans 12 residues. Germline V lookup: CDR1 MNHEY, CDR2 SVGAGI. In DNA form, the CDR3 reads TGTGCCAGCAGTACGACAGGAGATACGCAGTATTTT. Its translation is CASSTTGDTQYF.

This chain uses TRBV2 with TRBJ2-7; TRBD1 agrees at 7 bases. V trimming: 6 bases; J trimming: 2 bases; junction bases outside the gene matches: 7. Per the germline V gene, CDR1 is SNHLY and CDR2 is FYNNEI. The CDR3 is 14 residues long. In DNA, the CDR3 is TGTGCCAGCAGCTTCGCCGGGACAGCCTACGAGCAGTACTTC. It translates to CASSFAGTAYEQYF.

The chain joins TRBV20-1 to TRBJ1-5; weak D call: TRBD1 (6 bases). The germline V gene has CDR1 DFQATT and CDR2 SNEGSKA (reference sequence). The V gene lost 4 bases and the J gene lost 11 bases, with 12 bases spanning the gap. The CDR3 covers 11 residues. CDR3 residues: CSATSGEAQHF. CDR3 nucleotide sequence: TGCAGTGCTACCTCAGGGGAGGCCCAGCATTTT.

The chain carries TRBV2 and TRBJ1-5; TRBD1 is a possible D gene (6 bases). The CDR3 covers 13 residues. Trimming took off 7 bases at V and 7 bases at J, with 14 bases between the two ends. Germline values: CDR1 SNHLY, CDR2 FYNNEI. CDR3 sequence reads: CASTKGGTQPQHF. The CDR3 DNA reads as TGTGCCAGCACCAAGGGGGGGACACAGCCCCAGCATTTT.

The chain combines TRBV7-8 with TRBJ2-1; 9 nucleotides line up with TRBD2. CDR1 is SGHVS, CDR2 FQNEAQ, per germline. V lost 5 bases and J lost 2; bases outside the gene matches: 4. This CDR3 contains 15 residues. CDR3 amino acids: CASSPRGGAYNEQFF. The CDR3 nucleotides are TGTGCCAGCAGCCCTCGCGGGGGGGCCTACAATGAGCAGTTCTTC. The complete variable domain, with remaining parts taken from reference TRBV7-8 and TRBJ2-1, reads GAGVSQSPRYKVAKRGQDVALRCDPISGHVSLFWYQQALGQGPEFLTYFQNEAQLDKSGLPSDRFFAERPEGSVSTLKIQRTQQEDSAVYLCASSPRGGAYNEQFFGPGTRLTVL.

This clone was picked up one time. The chain carries TRBV6-4 and TRBJ2-2; D remains unclear. CDR3 length: 11 amino acids. The V gene lost 2 bases and the J gene lost 6 bases, with 1 base spanning the gap. The germline V gene has CDR1 MRHNA and CDR2 SNTAGT. In DNA, the CDR3 is TGTGCCAGCAGTGACGCCGGGGAGCTGTTTTTT. Translated: CASSDAGELFF.

The chain carries TRBV10-3 and TRBJ1-5; tentatively, D is TRBD1 (6 bases). V lost 0 bases and J lost 2, with 8 bases in between. Germline CDR1 reads ENHRY; CDR2 reads SYGVKD. This CDR3 has 15 residues. CDR3 sequence: CAISESTGRNQPQHF. DNA of the CDR3: TGTGCCATCAGTGAGTCGACAGGACGCAATCAGCCCCAGCATTTT.

The table lists this clone with a few counts. Sequence at one end of the junction differs from germline and may be a read error. The chain is built from TRBV7-8 and TRBJ1-5, with D possibly matching TRBD1 (5 bases). The CDR3 covers 13 residues. Germline V gives CDR1 SGHVS, CDR2 FQNEAQ. This CDR3 is CASSLGRVQPQHF. CDR3 in DNA: TGTGCCAGCAGTTTAGGCAGGGTTCAGCCCCAGCATTTT.

The chain recombines TRBV19 with TRBJ2-7, with D possibly matching TRBD1 (5 bases). This CDR3 spans 14 amino acids. Germline CDR1 and CDR2: LNHDA and SQIVND (reference sequence). The V and J ends lost 2 bases and 2 bases respectively, with 10 bases between them. In DNA, the CDR3 is TGTGCCAGTAGTATAACAGGTCGTACCTACGAGCAGTACTTC. This codes for CASSITGRTYEQYF.

V and J are TRBV6-1 and TRBJ1-1; possible D gene TRBD1, 6 bases. This CDR3 comprises 13 residues. V was cut by 6 bases and J by 1 base, with 9 bases left in between. Germline assignment: CDR1 MNHNS and CDR2 SASEGT. The CDR3 DNA is TGTGCCAGCAGGGGACACCCGAACACTGAAGCTTTCTTT. Protein: CASRGHPNTEAFF.

This clone turned up a few times. Distinct nucleotide sequences in the sample also encode this CDR3. This sequence joins TRBV5-4 and TRBJ1-3; D gene ambiguous. V was trimmed by 0 bases and J by 0 bases, leaving 7 bases between them. Looked up from germline, CDR1 is SGHNT and CDR2 is YYREEE (reference sequence). This CDR3 is 15 amino acids long. The CDR3 is CASSLASASGNTIYF. In nucleotides, the CDR3 is TGTGCCAGCAGCTTGGCCTCGGCCTCTGGAAACACCATATATTTT.

The chain has TRBV6-1 and TRBJ1-1; the D is unclear. V was shortened by 2 bases and J by 5 bases, with 3 bases between the two germline ends. Germline CDR1 and CDR2: MNHNS and SASEGT. The CDR3 is 11 amino acids. This CDR3 reads CASSERTEAFF. The CDR3 nucleotides are TGTGCCAGCAGTGAAAGGACTGAAGCTTTCTTT.

V is TRBV30 and J is TRBJ1-6; D remains unclear. V shed 0 bases and J shed 6 bases, with 6 bases lying between them. CDR1 is GTSNPN and CDR2 is SVGIG in the germline V gene (reference sequence). The length of the CDR3 is 13 residues. CDR3 loop: CAWSVAGNSPLHF. CDR3 sequence (DNA): TGTGCCTGGAGTGTAGCGGGTAATTCACCCCTCCACTTT. Complete variable domain (other parts from reference TRBV30 and TRBJ1-6): SQTIHQWPATLVQPVGSPLSLECTVEGTSNPNLYWYRQAAGRGLQLLFYSVGIGQISSEVPQNLSASRPQDRQFILSSKKLLLSDSGFYLCAWSVAGNSPLHFGNGTRLTVT.

CDR3 nucleotide sequence: TGTGCCAGCAGCTTAAAGGGGGCCTTAGACTATGGCTACACCTTC. This translates into CASSLKGALDYGYTF. The chain recombines TRBV7-2 with TRBJ1-2, with TRBD1 identical over 7 bases. The CDR3 length is 15 residues. Germline assignment: CDR1 SGHTA and CDR2 FQGNSA. V gave up 2 bases and J gave up 3 bases; unmatched junction bases: 6.

The genes are TRBV7-2 and TRBJ2-3; a possible D gene is TRBD2 (6 bases). CDR1 and CDR2 from the germline V gene are SGHTA and FQGNSA. The CDR3 is made up of 18 amino acids. The V end was cut by 5 bases, the J end by 0 bases, with 21 bases between. DNA of the CDR3: TGTGCCAGCAGCCATTCGGGCACTGCAGGGACTAGCACAGATACGCAGTATTTT. Translation: CASSHSGTAGTSTDTQYF.

The V gene is TRBV27, the J gene TRBJ1-1; 8 bases map to TRBD1. J gave up 4 bases and V 5 bases, and 12 bases lay outside the gene matches. Germline V CDR1 and CDR2: MNHEY, SMNVEV (reference sequence). CDR3 length: 16 residues. The CDR3 spells CASSTRTGLRGTEAFF. In DNA, the CDR3 is TGTGCCAGCAGTACCAGGACAGGGCTCCGGGGCACTGAAGCTTTCTTT.

This clone was seen just once. This sequence joins TRBV6-1 and TRBJ1-1; 9 nucleotides align to TRBD1. With V trimmed by 6 bases and J by 3 bases, 8 bases remained unmatched. This CDR3 has 15 amino acids. Germline lookup yields CDR1 MNHNS and CDR2 SASEGT. The CDR3 loop reads CASRALGQGDTEAFF. The CDR3, as DNA: TGTGCCAGCAGGGCCCTGGGACAGGGAGACACTGAAGCTTTCTTT.

The chain joins TRBV11-2 to TRBJ1-1, with D perhaps TRBD1 (5 bases). The germline V gene has CDR1 SGHAT and CDR2 FQNNGV. This CDR3 is built from 16 residues. The V end was cut by 5 bases, the J end by 0 bases, with 16 bases between. The CDR3 loop is CASSLRGDTMNTEAFF. The CDR3 region has the DNA TGTGCCAGCAGCCTAAGGGGAGATACTATGAACACTGAAGCTTTCTTT.